This T cell receptor (beta chain) emerged from a study of a mutant IDH1 vaccine in newly diagnosed glioma. Study context: Patients began vaccination 4-6 weeks after radiotherapy alone, or with temozolomide cycles. Regarding the study as a whole: The authors found pseudoprogression apparently unrelated to changes in top peripheral T cell clonotypes.

Time point: week 35, safety follow-up. Vaccination used 300 ug of mutant IDH1 20-mer peptide per dose, with topical imiquimod. Sequencing used immunoSEQ multiplex PCR; TCRdb keeps in-frame clones, though not all of them. The data show some 46,000 clones, with almost 95% seen just once and less than 2.5% held by the top ten. A note on this clone: Its specificity is not known.

The source of this sequence is a middle-aged man with glioma. The source material was PBMCs, sampled from a glioma patient whose treatment included an IDH1 peptide vaccine.

The DNA of the CDR3 is TGCGCCAGCAGCTTGGGGGGGGCCCGGGGAACCGGGGAGCTGTTTTTT. Translated, it gives CASSLGGARGTGELFF. The chain recombines TRBV5-1 with TRBJ2-2; perhaps D is TRBD1 or TRBD2 (6 bases each). Per the germline V gene, CDR1 is SGHRS and CDR2 is YFSETQ. With 0 bases removed from V and 5 bases from J, the gap between germline ends came to 14 bases. The length of the CDR3 is 16 residues.